This T cell receptor beta chain was identified during a study of T cell repertoires in cytomegalovirus infection. Study as a whole: Matching HLA type and CMV infection were both indicated by public TCR beta signatures. Study-level points and caveats: In two of eight donors, the top clonotype was HLA-C-restricted CMV-specific. Carriage of CMV together with the relevant HLA was identifiable through cumulative public TCR beta family frequency.

One entry per CDR3 protein, called by TCRdb with MiXCR from the reads. The repertoire consists of about 310,000 distinct CDR3 sequences, with roughly a sixth occurring once and the leading ten covering about 11%. As concerns this clonotype: What it binds is unknown.

Losses at the gene ends were 7 bases for V and 9 bases for J; bases not matched to a gene: 15. The CDR3 covers 15 residues. Germline V gives CDR1 ENHRY, CDR2 SYGVKD. The source material was PBMCs. This sequence joins TRBV10-3 and TRBJ2-1, with TRBD2 matching over 7 bases. This clonotype originated in a human donor in good health (CMV status not recorded). Some clones in this sample may be carry-over from other donors' samples. Here the CDR3 reads CAIMALGGVKSEQFF. Here the CDR3 DNA reads TGTGCCATCATGGCCCTGGGGGGGGTCAAAAGTGAGCAGTTCTTC.